One sample yielded the 10 T cell receptor beta chains listed below, sequenced in a study of naive and memory T cell subsets. The library had UMIs added by 3' ligation of an oligonucleotide to TCR cDNA. Amplification of ligated cDNA took four PCR rounds with SP2 and nested alpha and beta constant primers. MiXCR was run by TCRdb on the 5' RACE reads, yielding one entry per CDR3 protein. The profile shows 48,000 or so distinct CDR3 sequences, approximately 4.5% of them singletons. The receptors here all came from a female donor in good health.

This clonotype was found a few times. The chain carries TRBV19 and TRBJ2-3; D possibly corresponds to TRBD2 (6 bases). The V end was cut by 5 bases, the J end by 6 bases, with 21 bases between. Germline loops: CDR1 LNHDA, CDR2 SQIVND (reference sequence). This CDR3 contains 16 residues. The CDR3: CASSGRMPPFMDTQYF. In DNA form, the CDR3 reads TGTGCCAGTAGTGGGAGGATGCCTCCGTTTATGGATACGCAGTATTTT.

The chain employs TRBV14 and TRBJ1-1, with TRBD1 identical over 7 bases. V lost 5 bases, J lost 4 bases, and 7 bases stayed unmatched. This CDR3 has 14 residues. Per the germline V gene, CDR1 is SGHDN and CDR2 is FVKESK. The CDR3 DNA follows: TGTGCCAGCAGCACCCAGGGGGGACGCACTGAAGCTTTCTTT. Amino acid sequence: CASSTQGGRTEAFF. Full variable domain (remainder filled in from reference TRBV14 and TRBJ1-1): EAGVTQFPSHSVIEKGQTVTLRCDPISGHDNLYWYRRVMGKEIKFLLHFVKESKQDESGMPNNRFLAERTGGTYSTLKVQPAELEDSGVYFCASSTQGGRTEAFFGQGTRLTVV.

This clonotype has ten or more counts. The CDR3 loop reads CASSVQALRGEQYF. The CDR3 nucleotides read TGTGCCAGCAGCGTACAGGCCCTAAGGGGGGAGCAGTACTTC. The chain has TRBV9 and TRBJ2-7; D perhaps matches TRBD1 (6 bases). Trimming removed 1 base at V and 7 bases at J, with 15 bases between. The germline V gene has CDR1 SGDLS and CDR2 YYNGEE. The CDR3 loop spans 14 amino acids.

This clonotype was observed many times. The chain carries TRBV6-6 and TRBJ1-5; no firm D call. The CDR3 contains 13 residues. Germline CDR1 MNHNY, CDR2 SVGAGI (reference sequence). Trimming cost V 2 bases and J 6 bases, with 8 bases left between them. The DNA of the CDR3 is TGTGCCAGCAGTTACAAGGGTTTTCAGCCCCAGCATTTT. It specifies CASSYKGFQPQHF.

This clonotype was recorded many times. V usage is TRBV29-1 and J usage is TRBJ2-1; the D gene is possibly TRBD2 (5 bases). V shed 3 bases and J shed 4 bases, with 10 bases lying between them. Germline values: CDR1 SQVTM, CDR2 ANQGSEA. This CDR3 has 13 amino acids. The CDR3 sequence: CSVDFWEYNEQFF. CDR3 sequence (DNA): TGCAGCGTTGACTTTTGGGAGTACAATGAGCAGTTCTTC.

This clonotype was picked up many times. The chain uses TRBV9 and TRBJ2-1; the match to TRBD2 covers 9 bases. The CDR3 totals 15 residues. V trimming: 0 bases; J trimming: 4 bases; junction bases outside the gene matches: 2. CDR1 and CDR2 from the germline V gene are SGDLS and YYNGEE. CDR3 sequence: CASSVVAGEYNEQFF. CDR3 in DNA: TGTGCCAGCAGCGTAGTAGCGGGAGAGTACAATGAGCAGTTCTTC.

This clonotype was found many times. The chain recombines TRBV18 with TRBJ1-1, with a possible D match to TRBD1 (6 bases). Germline-derived CDR1 and CDR2 are KGHSH and LQKENI. The V end lost 1 base, the J end lost 1 base, and 13 bases lay between the germline ends. There are 16 residues in the CDR3. CDR3 protein: CASSPLSQGGNTEAFF. The DNA for the CDR3 is TGTGCCAGCTCACCACTATCACAGGGAGGGAACACTGAAGCTTTCTTT.

The table lists this clonotype with many counts. CDR3 DNA: TGTGCCAGCAGCGAGACGGATACGCAGTATTTT. Residues: CASSETDTQYF. The chain combines TRBV11-2 with TRBJ2-3; D not certain. The CDR3 has 11 residues. V gave up 5 bases and J gave up 6 bases, with 6 bases separating them. Germline V gene data show CDR1 as SGHAT and CDR2 as FQNNGV.

Many counts were recorded for this clonotype. The chain recombines TRBV6-2 or TRBV6-3 with TRBJ1-1; tentative D call: TRBD1 (6 bases). This CDR3 spans 13 amino acids. Germline values: CDR1 MNHEY, CDR2 SVGEGT. The V and J ends lost 6 bases and 1 base respectively, with 9 bases between them. The CDR3 nucleotides read TGTGCCAGCAGCCAGACAGGGAACACTGAAGCTTTCTTT. The encoded protein is CASSQTGNTEAFF.

This clonotype was recorded many times. The V and J genes are TRBV6-2 or TRBV6-3 and TRBJ2-2, with D possibly TRBD2 on 6 matching bases. Trimming took 6 bases from V and 5 from J, leaving 16 bases between them. The CDR3 has 15 residues. Germline CDR1 MNHEY, CDR2 SVGEGT. The CDR3 sequence is CASSPSRAGTGELFF. DNA for the CDR3: TGTGCCAGCAGCCCCTCCCGCGCGGGAACCGGGGAGCTGTTTTTT.